This T cell receptor beta chain was obtained from a study of T cell responses to AZD1222 COVID-19 vaccine. This table comes from immunoSEQ multiplex PCR, and its TCRdb copy is limited to in-frame clones, with some not included. The sample has 250,000 to 300,000 clones; 94% are singletons. The ends were cut back, 3 bases at V and 4 bases at J, with 7 bases in the middle. CDR3 length: 13 amino acids. Germline CDR1 is MDHEN and CDR2 is SYDVKM. The source is an adult who received the AZD1222 COVID-19 vaccine. This chain uses TRBV28 with TRBJ1-5; D might be TRBD1 (5 bases). Source: peripheral blood, taken 28 days after the second AZD1222 dose. CDR3 sequence reads: CASSFGGNQPQHF. The CDR3 DNA follows: TGTGCCAGCAGTTTTGGGGGAAATCAGCCCCAGCATTTT. The whole variable domain, filled in from reference TRBV28 and TRBJ1-5, reads DVKVTQSSRYLVKRTGEKVFLECVQDMDHENMFWYRQDPGLGLRLIYFSYDVKMKEKGDIPEGYSVSREKKERFSLILESASTNQTSMYLCASSFGGNQPQHFGDGTRLSIL.